This T cell receptor (beta chain) originates from a study of shared clonotypes between healthy human individuals. This CDR3 has 16 amino acids. V gave up 8 bases and J gave up 1 base, with 19 bases separating them. Germline CDR1 reads MNHEY; CDR2 reads SMNVEV (reference sequence). This table comes from immunoSEQ multiplex PCR, and its TCRdb copy is limited to in-frame clones, with some not included. The sample holds 1.6 million or so clones; approximately 97% are singletons and the top ten take roughly 1.1%. The J gene is TRBJ2-3, the V gene TRBV27; TRBD2 is a possible D gene (6 bases). The sequenced sample was naive CD4+ T cells sorted from blood. Subset denoted: CD45RA+ positively selected. The TCR was taken from a young man in good health. This CDR3 is CASGGLRGRGTDTQYF. The CDR3 DNA reads as TGTGCCAGCGGGGGGTTGCGGGGAAGGGGCACAGATACGCAGTATTTT.